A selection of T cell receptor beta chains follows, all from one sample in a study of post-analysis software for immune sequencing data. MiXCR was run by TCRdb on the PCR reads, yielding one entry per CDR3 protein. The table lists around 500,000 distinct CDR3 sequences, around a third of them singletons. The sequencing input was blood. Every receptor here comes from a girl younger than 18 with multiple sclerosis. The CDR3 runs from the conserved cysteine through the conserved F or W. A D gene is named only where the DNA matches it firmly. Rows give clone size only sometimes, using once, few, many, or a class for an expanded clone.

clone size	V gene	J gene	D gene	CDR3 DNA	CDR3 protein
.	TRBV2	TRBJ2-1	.	TGTGCCAGCACCCCTTTTGGTGAGCAGTTCTTC	CASTPFGEQFF
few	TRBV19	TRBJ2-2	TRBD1	TGTGCCAGTAGCCTGACAGGGTACACCGGGGAGCTGTTTTTT	CASSLTGYTGELFF
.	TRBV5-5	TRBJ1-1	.	TGTGCCAGCGGTGTCAGCACAACCACTGAAGCTTTCTTT	CASGVSTTTEAFF
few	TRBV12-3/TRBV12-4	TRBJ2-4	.	TGTGCCAGCAGCCCCCGGACAGTTTCCAAAAACATTCAGTACTTC	CASSPRTVSKNIQYF
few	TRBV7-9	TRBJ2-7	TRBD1	TGTGCCAGCAGCCCCCAGGGGGCTGTAGAAACCTACGAGCAGTACTTC	CASSPQGAVETYEQYF
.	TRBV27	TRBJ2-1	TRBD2	TGTGCCAGCAGTTTGCGGGGGGGCTTAAACAATGAGCAGTTCTTC	CASSLRGGLNNEQFF
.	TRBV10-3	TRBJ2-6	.	TGTGCCATCACGGGAGGACAGGGACCCTCTGGGGCCAACGTCCTGACTTTC	CAITGGQGPSGANVLTF
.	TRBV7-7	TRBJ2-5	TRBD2	TGTGCCAGCAGCCCTTGGACTAGCGGGGGTCCTATAGAGACCCAGTACTTC	CASSPWTSGGPIETQYF
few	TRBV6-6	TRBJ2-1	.	TGTGCCAGCAGTTACCCCGGATACAATGAGCAGTTCTTC	CASSYPGYNEQFF
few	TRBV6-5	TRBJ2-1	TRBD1	TGTGCCAGCAGAAGGACAGGGTCGGGGCTAGGCAATGAGCAGTTCTTC	CASRRTGSGLGNEQFF
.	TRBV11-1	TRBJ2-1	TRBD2	TGTGCCAGCAGCTTAGAGGGGACCGGGACTAGCGGGGGGGCCTCGATATGGGAGCAGTTCTTC	CASSLEGTGTSGGASIWEQFF
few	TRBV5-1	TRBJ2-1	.	TGCGCCAGCAGTTTCACCAATGAGCAGTTCTTC	CASSFTNEQFF
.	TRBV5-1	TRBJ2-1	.	TGCGCCAGCCGCTCCGGAGTGTCCCTCTACAATGAGCAGTTCTTC	CASRSGVSLYNEQFF
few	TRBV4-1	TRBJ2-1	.	TGCGCCAGCAGCGAGAGTACCTACAATGAGCAGTTCTTC	CASSESTYNEQFF
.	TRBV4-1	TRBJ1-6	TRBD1	TGCGCCAGCAGCCAAGAATTGACAGGGCCTAATTCACCCCTCCACTTT	CASSQELTGPNSPLHF
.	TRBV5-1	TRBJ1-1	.	TGCGCCAGCAGCTTGAGGTCAGTTATGAACACTGAAGCTTTCTTT	CASSLRSVMNTEAFF
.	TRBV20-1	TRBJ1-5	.	TGCAGTGCTAGAGGTCAAGGTCAGCCCCAGCATTTT	CSARGQGQPQHF
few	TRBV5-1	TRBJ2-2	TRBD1	TGCGCCAGCAGTCCAGGGGGTCCGACCGGGGAGCTGTTTTTT	CASSPGGPTGELFF
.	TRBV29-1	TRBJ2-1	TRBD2	TGCAGCGTTGCTAGCGGGGAGAGGAATGAGCAGTTCTTC	CSVASGERNEQFF
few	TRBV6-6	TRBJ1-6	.	TGTGCCAGCAGAGTACAGAGAATTAATTCACCCCTCCACTTT	CASRVQRINSPLHF
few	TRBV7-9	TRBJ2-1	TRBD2	TGTGCCAGCAGCACCTCCTCCGGGGTAGCGGGGGGCAAGTTAAATGAGCAGTTCTTC	CASSTSSGVAGGKLNEQFF
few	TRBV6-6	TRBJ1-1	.	TGTGCCAGCTGCCCCGGGAGGACTGAAGCTTTCTTT	CASCPGRTEAFF
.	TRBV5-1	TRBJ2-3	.	TGCGCCAGCAGCTTGGCCGTAGCCAGCACAGATACGCAGTATTTT	CASSLAVASTDTQYF
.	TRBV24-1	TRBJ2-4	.	TGTGCCACCAGTGAGGGCGGATTCTCAATTCAGTACTTC	CATSEGGFSIQYF
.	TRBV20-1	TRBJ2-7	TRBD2	TGCAGTGCTAGTATACTAGCGGGGGGCAATACCTACGAGCAGTACTTC	CSASILAGGNTYEQYF
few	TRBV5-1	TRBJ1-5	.	TGCGCCAGCAGCCACGAATTCTGGGCACCCCAGCATTTT	CASSHEFWAPQHF
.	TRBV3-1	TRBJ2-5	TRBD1	TGTGCCAGCACCCTTCAGGGGGCGAACCCCCAAGAGACCCAGTACTTC	CASTLQGANPQETQYF
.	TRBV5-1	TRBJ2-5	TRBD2	TGCGCCAGCAGCCTAGCGGGACTAGCGGGGGCCACTGCAGAGACCCAGTACTTC	CASSLAGLAGATAETQYF
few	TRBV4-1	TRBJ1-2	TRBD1	TGCGCCAGCAGCCCCGGGACAGGGGGCAACTATAATGGCTACACCTTC	CASSPGTGGNYNGYTF
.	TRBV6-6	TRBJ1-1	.	TGTGCCAGCCGGGAGGAGAGAGCTTTCTTT	CASREERAFF
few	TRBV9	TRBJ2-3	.	TGTGCCAGCAGCGTAGTTTTGGCGGACCCGCAGTATTTT	CASSVVLADPQYF
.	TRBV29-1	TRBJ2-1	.	TGCAGCGTGGATCACTTGAGCGGGCAGTTCTTC	CSVDHLSGQFF
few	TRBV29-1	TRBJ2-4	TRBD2	TGCAGCATTCGATCCGGGACTAGCGGGGACATTCAGTACTTC	CSIRSGTSGDIQYF
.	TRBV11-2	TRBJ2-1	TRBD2	TGTGCCAGCAGCTTAGAGCTTGCTCTAGCGGGGGCTGAGCAGTTCTTC	CASSLELALAGAEQFF
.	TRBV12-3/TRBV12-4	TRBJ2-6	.	TGTGCCAGCTCGGTGGGATCTGGGGCCAACGTCCTGACTTTC	CASSVGSGANVLTF
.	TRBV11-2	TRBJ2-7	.	TGTGCCAGCAGCTCCCCCGGGACAAGCTCCTACGAGCAGTACTTC	CASSSPGTSSYEQYF
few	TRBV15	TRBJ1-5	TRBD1	TGTGCCACCAGCGGCCGGGACAGCCGAGATCAGCCCCAGCATTTT	CATSGRDSRDQPQHF
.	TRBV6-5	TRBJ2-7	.	TGTGCCAGCTCCCAGGGGAGCAAGCAGTACTTC	CASSQGSKQYF
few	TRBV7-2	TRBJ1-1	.	TGTGCCAGCAGCCGCTTGGATTTGTCCAACACTGAAGCTTTCTTT	CASSRLDLSNTEAFF
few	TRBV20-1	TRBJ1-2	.	TGCAGTGCTAGCCCAGGCATCAACTATGGCTACACCTTC	CSASPGINYGYTF
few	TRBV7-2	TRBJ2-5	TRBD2	TGTGCCAGCAGCTTAGGACGAGTAGCGGGGTGGCTCCAAGAGACCCAGTACTTC	CASSLGRVAGWLQETQYF
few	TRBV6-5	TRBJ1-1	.	TGTGCCAGCACCGTACTAGGACGGAACACTGAAGCTTTCTTT	CASTVLGRNTEAFF
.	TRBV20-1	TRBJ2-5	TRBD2	TGCAGTGCCCCCCGGGTAGCGGGACAAGAGACCCAGTACTTC	CSAPRVAGQETQYF
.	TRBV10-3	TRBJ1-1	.	TGTGCCATCAGTGTGAAGGGGGACGCTGAAGCTTTCTTT	CAISVKGDAEAFF
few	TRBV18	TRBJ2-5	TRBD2	TGTGCCAGCTCACCACAGGGAGGGACTCAAGAGACCCAGTACTTC	CASSPQGGTQETQYF